The rows below give T cell receptor beta chains drawn from one sample of a study of tumor-infiltrating lymphocytes in primary liver carcinoma. A single record per CDR3 protein comes from TCRdb applying MiXCR to the multiplex PCR reads. The table has around 20,000 distinct CDR3 sequences, around three quarters seen once; the top ten hold about 43%. Sequenced sample: liver tumor tissue from sampling region 4. The receptors here all came from a woman aged 25 to 39 with primary liver carcinoma and hepatitis B virus infection. Each CDR3 is given with its conserved first and last residue. The order of the fields is D gene, J gene, clone size, V gene, CDR3 protein, CDR3 DNA. A D gene is named only where the DNA matches it firmly. Rows may omit the clone size; those that give it use once, few, many or a size class.

.	TRBJ2-1	.	TRBV4-3	CASAQDWEYAYNEQFF	TGCGCCAGCGCCCAAGATTGGGAGTACGCCTACAATGAGCAGTTCTTC
.	TRBJ2-5	many	TRBV5-1	CASSSDRVGQETQYF	TGCGCCAGCAGCTCAGACAGAGTTGGACAAGAGACCCAGTACTTC
.	TRBJ1-6	.	TRBV5-5	CANSLDVSNSPLRF	TGTGCCAACAGCTTGGATGTCAGTAATTCACCCCTCCGCTTT
TRBD1	TRBJ1-5	.	TRBV5-5	CVSNQDRGIHQPQHF	TGTGTCAGTAACCAGGACAGGGGGATTCATCAGCCCCAGCATTTT
.	TRBJ2-7	.	TRBV11-1	CASSPRDAHFYEQYF	TGTGCCAGTAGTCCCCGGGACGCCCATTTCTACGAGCAGTACTTC
.	TRBJ1-6	.	TRBV5-4	CASSFGSYKSPLHF	TGTGCCAGCAGCTTCGGGTCGTATAAATCACCCCTACACTTT
TRBD2	TRBJ2-2	.	TRBV4-3	CTISILAGGPRSNTGELFF	TGCACCATCAGCATACTAGCGGGAGGGCCCCGTTCGAACACCGGGGAGCTGTTTTTT
TRBD1	TRBJ2-2	.	TRBV6-5	CAGNPRTGFTGELFF	TGTGCTGGCAATCCGCGGACAGGGTTCACCGGGGAGCTGTTTTTT
.	TRBJ2-3	.	TRBV6-1	CACSDQGSVSSQPQYF	TGTGCCTGCAGTGATCAGGGGAGCGTCTCCAGTCAGCCCCAGTATTTT
.	TRBJ1-1	.	TRBV12-3/TRBV12-4	CASSLRIPNSEAFF	TGTGCCAGCAGTTTAAGGATACCGAACTCTGAAGCTTTCTTT
.	TRBJ2-7	.	TRBV7-8	CASISCRGRTMSSYDQYF	TGTGCCAGCATCTCGTGTCGCGGTCGTACTATGAGCTCCTACGACCAGTACTTC
.	TRBJ2-1	.	TRBV9	CAGSVTRGDGLNEQFF	TGTGCCGGCAGCGTAACCCGAGGAGATGGGCTCAATGAGCAGTTCTTC
TRBD2	TRBJ2-3	.	TRBV7-8	CASNLGAGGSGDTQYF	TGTGCCAGCAACTTAGGAGCGGGAGGGTCTGGTGATACTCAGTATTTT
.	TRBJ2-3	.	TRBV7-9	CANSLLLAGATDTQYF	TGTGCCAACAGCCTATTACTAGCAGGGGCCACAGATACGCAGTATTTT
.	TRBJ2-3	.	TRBV4-3	CANSQTVWLGNPDDTQYF	TGCGCCAACAGCCAGACGGTCTGGCTGGGTAATCCCGATGATACGCAGTATTTT
TRBD1	TRBJ2-7	.	TRBV4-2	CASSQEHLGQGGPCEQYF	TGTGCCAGTAGCCAGGAACACCTAGGACAGGGGGGACCGTGCGAGCAGTATTTC
.	TRBJ2-7	.	TRBV4-3	CASRQTVTWGHISYEQYF	TGCGCCAGCAGGCAAACTGTGACGTGGGGTCACATTAGCTACGAGCAGTACTTC
TRBD2	TRBJ2-3	.	TRBV7-8	CASSLWQLAGVRGTHYF	TGTGCCAGCAGCTTATGGCAACTAGCGGGAGTAAGGGGTACGCACTATTTT
.	TRBJ2-7	.	TRBV11-2	CASSLGVGGSYEQYF	TGTGCAAGCAGCTTAGGAGTTGGCGGTTCCTACGAGCAATACTTC
.	TRBJ2-2	.	TRBV5-6	CASSLVPRVTRELSF	TGTGCTAGCAGCTTGGTACCCAGAGTCACCAGGGAGCTGTCTTTT
TRBD2	TRBJ2-4	.	TRBV11-2	CASSHAGTLTGTSERHNIQYF	TGTGCCAGCAGCCATGCCGGGACACTTACCGGGACTAGCGAGAGACACAACATTCAGTACTTC
TRBD2	TRBJ2-4	.	TRBV11-2	CASSHTGTLTGTSGRQNIQYF	TGTGCCAGCAGCCATACCGGGACACTTACCGGAACTAGCGGGAGACAAAACATTCAGTACTTC
TRBD2	TRBJ2-1	medium-sized	TRBV5-1	CASSLGLAGGLGNEQFF	TGCGCCAGCAGCTTGGGACTAGCGGGAGGCTTGGGCAATGAGCAGTTCTTC
TRBD1	TRBJ2-2	.	TRBV20-1	CNARVGQARLFF	TGCAATGCTAGAGTTGGACAGGCTCGCCTGTTTTTT
.	TRBJ2-5	.	TRBV29-1	CSVVSSTEGTQYF	TGCAGCGTCGTCAGTTCGACAGAGGGGACCCAGTACTTC
.	TRBJ2-1	many	TRBV2	CASSESTRSNEQFF	TGTGCCAGCAGTGAGTCTACTAGAAGTAATGAGCAGTTCTTC
.	TRBJ2-1	.	TRBV12-3/TRBV12-4	CTSNTGILSNEHFF	TGTACCAGCAATACCGGGATACTATCCAATGAGCACTTCTTC
TRBD2	TRBJ2-1	.	TRBV6-5	CASNWTSASYNAQLF	TGTGCCAGCAATTGGACTAGCGCGTCCTACAATGCGCAGCTCTTC
TRBD1	TRBJ1-5	.	TRBV28	CASGPGGRPHF	TGTGCCAGCGGGCCAGGGGGACGGCCCCATTTT
.	TRBJ1-1	.	TRBV14	CGSSPPGMNTEAFF	TGTGGCAGCAGTCCCCCGGGGATGAACACTGAAGCTTTCTTT
TRBD2	TRBJ2-3	medium-sized	TRBV7-8	CASSATTSGSRKNTQYF	TGTGCCAGCAGCGCCACCACTAGCGGGAGTAGAAAAAATACGCAGTATTTT
.	TRBJ1-2	few	TRBV14	CASSQGNNFYGYTF	TGTGCCAGCAGCCAAGGGAACAACTTCTACGGCTACACCTTC
TRBD1	TRBJ1-1	once	TRBV12-3/TRBV12-4	CTSSPVPGQVTGTEAFF	TGTACCAGCAGCCCAGTCCCTGGACAGGTGACGGGCACTGAAGCTTTCTTT
.	TRBJ2-3	.	TRBV5-4	CTSSVEGHPPPTDRQYF	TGTACCAGCAGCGTAGAGGGACACCCTCCACCCACAGATAGGCAGTATTTT
TRBD1	TRBJ1-4	.	TRBV11-2	CASNPRGGKLFF	TGTGCAAGCAACCCCAGGGGGGGAAAACTGTTTTTT
.	TRBJ2-5	.	TRBV29-1	CNGRLDHETQYF	TGCAATGGTAGACTAGACCATGAGACCCAGTACTTC
.	TRBJ2-1	.	TRBV11-3	CASSRLGGGYEQLF	TGTGCCAGCAGCCGGCTAGGGGGGGGGTATGAGCAGCTCTTC
.	TRBJ2-1	.	TRBV11-2	CASSSGRGFYNEQFF	TGTGCCAGCAGTTCCGGCAGGGGATTCTACAATGAGCAGTTCTTC
.	TRBJ2-1	.	TRBV4-1	CASSQDGLARDEWLF	TGCGCCAGCAGCCAAGATGGTCTAGCGAGGGATGAGTGGCTCTTC
.	TRBJ2-2	few	TRBV6-2/TRBV6-3	CASSRGNSSTGELFF	TGTGCCAGCAGTCGGGGCAATTCGAGCACCGGGGAGCTGTTTTTT
.	TRBJ1-4	.	TRBV6-1	CASRDKGGLEKLFF	TGTGCCAGCAGGGACAAGGGTGGCCTTGAAAAACTGTTTTTT
TRBD1	TRBJ2-5	.	TRBV6-5	CDGSTDRGLTQYF	TGCGACGGCAGTACCGACAGGGGGCTGACCCAGTACTTC
.	TRBJ1-4	few	TRBV11-2	CASSPRGGKLFF	TGTGCTAGCAGCCCCCGGGGAGGAAAACTATTTTTT
TRBD1	TRBJ2-3	.	TRBV11-2	CAGRLLGQFTDTQYF	TGTGCCGGCAGATTACTGGGACAGTTCACAGATACGCAGTATTTT
.	TRBJ1-4	.	TRBV4-2	CAISLDREKLFF	TGTGCCATCAGCCTAGATAGGGAAAAACTGTTTTTC
.	TRBJ2-4	.	TRBV6-5	CASSHCEEFSHYF	TGTGCCAGCAGTCATTGTGAGGAGTTCAGTCATTACTTC
.	TRBJ1-2	.	TRBV7-9	CASSLACRGQTNGHTF	TGTGCCAGCAGCTTAGCGTGCCGAGGCCAGACGAATGGCCACACCTTC
TRBD2	TRBJ2-1	.	TRBV7-3	CASRLTSGTNSEQFF	TGTGCCAGCCGCTTGACTAGCGGGACGAACAGTGAGCAGTTCTTC
TRBD2	TRBJ2-1	.	TRBV11-2	CASSLGGTWNKQIF	TGTGCCAGTAGCCTCGGGGGGACGTGGAATAAGCAGATCTTC
.	TRBJ2-4	medium-sized	TRBV29-1	CSVEDREIRYF	TGCAGCGTTGAAGATCGGGAAATACGGTACTTC
.	TRBJ1-6	.	TRBV28	CASSGLSGASPLRF	TGTGCCAGTAGTGGACTATCCGGAGCTTCACCGCTCCGCTTT